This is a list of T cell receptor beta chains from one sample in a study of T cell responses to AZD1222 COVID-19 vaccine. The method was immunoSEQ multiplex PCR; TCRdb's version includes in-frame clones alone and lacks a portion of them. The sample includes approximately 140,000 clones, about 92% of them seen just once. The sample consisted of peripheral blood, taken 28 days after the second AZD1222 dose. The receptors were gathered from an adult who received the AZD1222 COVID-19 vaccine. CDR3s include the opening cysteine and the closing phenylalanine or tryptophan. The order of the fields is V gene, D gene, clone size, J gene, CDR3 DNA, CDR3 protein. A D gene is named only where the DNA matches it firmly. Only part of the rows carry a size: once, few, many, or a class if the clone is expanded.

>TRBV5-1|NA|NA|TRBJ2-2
TGCGCCAGCAGCTTTGGGGGGCTCGCCGGGGAGCTGTTTTTT
CASSFGGLAGELFF
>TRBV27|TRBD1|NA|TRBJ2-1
TGTGCCAGCAGTTCCCGGACAGGGAACGCGTTCCATGAGCAGTTCTTC
CASSSRTGNAFHEQFF
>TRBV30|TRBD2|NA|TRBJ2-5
TGTGCCTGGAGTGTATGGCTAGCGGGAGGGCCCAGTGAGACCCAGTACTTC
CAWSVWLAGGPSETQYF
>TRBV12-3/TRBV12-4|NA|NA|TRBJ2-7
TGTGCCACCGCCCTCTCCTACGAGCAGTACTTC
CATALSYEQYF
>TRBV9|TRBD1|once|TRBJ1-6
TGTGCCAGCAGCGTAGAAGGGACAGCTAATTCACCCCTCCACTTT
CASSVEGTANSPLHF
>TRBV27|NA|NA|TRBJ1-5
TGTGCCAGCAGTTTCTCCAGTTATAGCAATCAGCCCCAGCATTTT
CASSFSSYSNQPQHF
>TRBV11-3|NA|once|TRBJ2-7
TGTGCCAGCAGCTCCGGGGCCTACGAGCAGTACTTC
CASSSGAYEQYF
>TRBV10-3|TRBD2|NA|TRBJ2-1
TGTGCCATCACCATTACTAGCGGGGGATACAATGAGCAGTTCTTC
CAITITSGGYNEQFF
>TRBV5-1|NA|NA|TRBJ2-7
TGCGCTGGGAAGGCAGACTTTGAATCGGGGGAGCAGTACTTC
CAGKADFESGEQYF
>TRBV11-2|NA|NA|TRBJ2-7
TGTGCCAGCAGCCCCTTCTCCTACGAGCAGTACTTC
CASSPFSYEQYF
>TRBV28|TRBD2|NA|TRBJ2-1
TGTGCCAGCAGTTTCCCAGGCGGGAGGGACCGGGAGCAGTTCTTC
CASSFPGGRDREQFF
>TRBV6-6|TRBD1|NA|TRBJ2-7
TGTGCCAGCAGTGACGGGACAGGGGGCGGCTACGAGCAGTACTTC
CASSDGTGGGYEQYF
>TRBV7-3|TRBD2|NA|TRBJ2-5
TGTGCCAGCAGCCTGGGACTAAGGGAGACCCAGTACTTC
CASSLGLRETQYF
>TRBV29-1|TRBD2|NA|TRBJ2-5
TGCAGCGTTGGAGCGGGAGGAGCGGGGGAGACCCAGTACTTC
CSVGAGGAGETQYF
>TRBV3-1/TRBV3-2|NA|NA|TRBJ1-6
TGTGCCAGCAGCCCAACGACGGCTAATTCACCCCTCCACTTT
CASSPTTANSPLHF
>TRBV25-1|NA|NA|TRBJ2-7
TGTGCCAGCAGAGGCAGCTCCTACGAGCAGTACTTC
CASRGSSYEQYF
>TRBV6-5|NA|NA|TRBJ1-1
TGTGCCAGCAGCTACCCGGGGGCGAACACTGAAGCTTTCTTT
CASSYPGANTEAFF
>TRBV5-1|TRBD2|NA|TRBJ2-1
TGCGCCAGTGGGGGGGACAATGAGCAGTTCTTC
CASGGDNEQFF
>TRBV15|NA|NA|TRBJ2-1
TGTGCCACCAGCAGAGATCCCGGCACCTACAATGAGCAGTTCTTC
CATSRDPGTYNEQFF
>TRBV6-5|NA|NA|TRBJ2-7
TGTGCCAGCGCCGGCCGAGGGGGGCCTTACGAGCAGTACTTC
CASAGRGGPYEQYF
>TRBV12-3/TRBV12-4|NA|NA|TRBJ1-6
TGTGCCAGCAGTCTAAGACAGATAACACCCCTCCACTTT
CASSLRQITPLHF
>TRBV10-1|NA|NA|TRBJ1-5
TGCGCCAGCAGCACCAGGAATAGCAATCAGCCCCAGCATTTT
CASSTRNSNQPQHF
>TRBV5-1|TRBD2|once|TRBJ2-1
TGCGCCAGCAGCCCAAAGAGCGGGAATGGCTACAATGAGCAGTTCTTC
CASSPKSGNGYNEQFF
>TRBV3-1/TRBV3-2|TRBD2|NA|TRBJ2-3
TGTGCCAGCAGCCCGTGGACTAGTGCAGATACGCAGTATTTT
CASSPWTSADTQYF
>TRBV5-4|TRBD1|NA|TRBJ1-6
TGTGCCAGCAGCTTGCATACAGGGGATTCACCCCTCCACTTT
CASSLHTGDSPLHF
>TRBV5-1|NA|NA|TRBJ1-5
TGCGCCAGCAGCCAGGACGGCCTTCGCAATCAGCCCCAGCATTTT
CASSQDGLRNQPQHF
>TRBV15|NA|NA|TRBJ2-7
TGTGCCACCAGCACCCGTATCGGCGAGCAGTACTTC
CATSTRIGEQYF
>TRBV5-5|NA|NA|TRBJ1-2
TGTGCCAGCAGCTTGGATCCGGGTAACTATGGCTACACCTTC
CASSLDPGNYGYTF
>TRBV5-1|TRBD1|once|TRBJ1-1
TGCGCCAGCAGCTTGCTTGGGACAGGGAACGCTGAAGCTTTCTTT
CASSLLGTGNAEAFF
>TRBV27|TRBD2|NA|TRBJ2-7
TGTGCCAGCAGCCCCGGACTAGCGGGGAACTACGAGCAGTACTTC
CASSPGLAGNYEQYF
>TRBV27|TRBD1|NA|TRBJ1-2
TGTGCCAGCAGTCCGAACAGGGGAAACTATGGCTACACCTTC
CASSPNRGNYGYTF
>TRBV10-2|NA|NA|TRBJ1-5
TGCGCCAGCAGTGAAGTCGGAGCGACCAATCAGCCCCAGCATTTT
CASSEVGATNQPQHF
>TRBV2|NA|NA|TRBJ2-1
TGTGCCAGCAACCGGGGCGACGGGCGCTCCTACAATGAGCAGTTCTTC
CASNRGDGRSYNEQFF
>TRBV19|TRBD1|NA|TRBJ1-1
TGTGCCAGTAGTGCAAGGACAGGGGGAACGCGGGGTGAAGCTTTCTTT
CASSARTGGTRGEAFF
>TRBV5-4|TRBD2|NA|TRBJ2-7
TGTGCCAGCAGCTTGCTAGCGGGAGATAACGAGCAGTACTTC
CASSLLAGDNEQYF
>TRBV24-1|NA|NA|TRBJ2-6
TGTGCCACCAGTGATAGTTGGGGCCCGACACGTCTCTCCTCTGGGGCCAACGTCCTGACTTTC
CATSDSWGPTRLSSGANVLTF
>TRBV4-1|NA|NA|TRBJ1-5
TGCGCCAGCAGCCAAGGACGGGATAGCAATCAGCCCCAGCATTTT
CASSQGRDSNQPQHF
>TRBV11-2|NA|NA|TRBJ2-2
TGTGCCAGCAGCTTAGTTGAGGGAGTTGGGGAGCTGTTTTTT
CASSLVEGVGELFF
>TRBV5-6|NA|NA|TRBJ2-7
TGTGCCAGCAGTGAATTTTTTTCCTACGAGCAGTACTTC
CASSEFFSYEQYF
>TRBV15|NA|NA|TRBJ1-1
TGTGCCACCAGCAGACAGGGGAAGGACACTGAAGCTTTCTTT
CATSRQGKDTEAFF
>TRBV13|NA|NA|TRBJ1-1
TGTGCCAGCAGCTTAGGGCGGCTGAACACTGAAGCTTTCTTT
CASSLGRLNTEAFF
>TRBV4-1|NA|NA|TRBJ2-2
TGCGCCAGCAGCCAAGATCCGGGAAACACCGGGGAGCTGTTTTTT
CASSQDPGNTGELFF
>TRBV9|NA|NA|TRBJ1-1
TGTGCCAGCAGCCAGAAGGCCGAGAGCACTGAAGCTTTCTTT
CASSQKAESTEAFF
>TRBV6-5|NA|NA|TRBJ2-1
TGTGCCAGCAGCCTTGGGCTGTACAATGAGCAGTTCTTC
CASSLGLYNEQFF
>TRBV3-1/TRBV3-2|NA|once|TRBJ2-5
TGTGCCAGCAGCCATGACAGGGCAGGGACTTTAGAGACCCAGTACTTC
CASSHDRAGTLETQYF
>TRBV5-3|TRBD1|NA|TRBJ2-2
TGTGCCAGAAGGGCGGACAGGACGAACACCGGGGAGCTGTTTTTT
CARRADRTNTGELFF
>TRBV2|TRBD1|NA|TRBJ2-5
TGTGCCAGCAGTGGCCCGTGGGACCGGGACAGGCTGGAGACCCAGTACTTC
CASSGPWDRDRLETQYF
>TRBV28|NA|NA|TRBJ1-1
TGTGCCAGCAGTTGGTGGGGGCGACAGACTGAAGCTTTCTTT
CASSWWGRQTEAFF
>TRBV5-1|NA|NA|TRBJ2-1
TGCGCCAGCAGCCCCGGACAGAGCTCCTACAATGAGCAGTTCTTC
CASSPGQSSYNEQFF
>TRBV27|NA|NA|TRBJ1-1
TGTGCCAGCAGTCGTGCGGTGATGAACACTGAAGCTTTCTTT
CASSRAVMNTEAFF
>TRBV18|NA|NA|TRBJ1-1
TGTGCCAGCTCACCCATATACGGCCGGGCCGGGAACACTGAAGCTTTCTTT
CASSPIYGRAGNTEAFF
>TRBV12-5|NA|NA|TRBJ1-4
TGTGCTAGTGGTTTGGGCTCGACAAACCAGGGGGAAAAACTGTTTTTT
CASGLGSTNQGEKLFF
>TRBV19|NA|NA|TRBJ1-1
TGTGCCAGTAGTATTAGTTTATACACTGAAGCTTTCTTT
CASSISLYTEAFF